The T cell receptor (beta chain) described here comes from a study of OX40 agonist ivuxolimab in advanced cancers. The germline V gene encodes CDR1 KGHSH and CDR2 LQKENI. Germline trimming cut 1 base from V and 7 bases from J; bases unmatched to any gene: 14. The length of the CDR3 is 18 residues. Overall study results and limits: Clonal expansion by week 6 occurred in CD4+ and CD8+ blood T cells (at 0.1 to 3.0 mg/kg).

The method was immunoSEQ multiplex PCR; TCRdb's version includes in-frame clones alone and lacks a portion of them. In the table there are over 95,000 clones, approximately 83% of which are singletons. Regarding this clone: Its matching antigen is unknown. Other DNA sequences in this sample translate to the same CDR3.

The gene calls are TRBV18 and TRBJ2-3, with 10 bases lining up with TRBD2. The source material was CD4+ or CD8+ T cells sorted from blood, sampled in a trial of the OX40 agonist ivuxolimab. The receptor comes from an adult with an advanced solid tumor such as melanoma, head and neck, liver or kidney cancer. CDR3 sequence reads: CASSPRNTPGLAWNTQYF. The CDR3 DNA reads as TGTGCCAGCTCACCACGCAACACTCCGGGACTAGCGTGGAATACGCAGTATTTT.